These 14 T cell receptor beta chains came from one sample sequenced in a study of blood T cell repertoires in COVID-19. The method was immunoSEQ multiplex PCR; TCRdb's version includes in-frame clones alone and lacks a portion of them. Here the sample spans about 63,000 clones, 79% being singletons. The source material was peripheral blood. The receptors were gathered from a human donor in a cohort sampled during active COVID-19.

The chain combines TRBV6-1 with TRBJ2-5, with 7 bases that match TRBD2. CDR1 MNHNS and CDR2 SASEGT come from the germline V gene. V trimming: 2 bases; J trimming: 1 base; junction bases outside the gene matches: 4. The CDR3 loop spans 15 amino acids. CDR3: CASSEWGGVQETQYF. As DNA, the CDR3 is TGTGCCAGCAGTGAATGGGGAGGGGTCCAAGAGACCCAGTACTTC.

J is TRBJ1-6 and V is TRBV18; TRBD1 agrees at 12 bases. Germline loops: CDR1 KGHSH, CDR2 LQKENI. After removal of 8 bases from V and 5 bases from J, the junction contained 7 bases not matched to a gene. The CDR3 has 16 amino acids. The DNA of the CDR3 is TGTGCCAGCACCGGGACAGGGGGCGCGAATAATTCACCCCTCCACTTT. This encodes CASTGTGGANNSPLHF.

The V and J genes are TRBV28 and TRBJ2-3, with D maybe TRBD1 (6 bases). Germline V lookup: CDR1 MDHEN, CDR2 SYDVKM. This CDR3 has 15 residues. V lost 5 bases to trimming and J lost 0 bases, with 12 bases between them. The CDR3 here is CASSPDRGSTDTQYF. The CDR3 DNA reads as TGTGCCAGCAGTCCGGATAGGGGGAGCACAGATACGCAGTATTTT.

This sequence joins TRBV7-3 and TRBJ1-1; possible D gene TRBD1, 6 bases. Germline lookup yields CDR1 SGHTA and CDR2 FQGTGA. V was pared by 5 bases and J by 0 bases, with 13 bases between. CDR3 length equals 15 residues. In DNA, the CDR3 is TGTGCCAGCAGCGCCCAGACAGGATTGAACACTGAAGCTTTCTTT. This encodes CASSAQTGLNTEAFF.

This chain joins TRBV28 and TRBJ2-5, with 10 bases lining up with TRBD2. CDR1 is MDHEN and CDR2 is SYDVKM in the germline V gene. Trimming took 5 bases from V and 4 from J; bases not matched to a gene: 7. The CDR3 spans 15 residues. This CDR3 reads CASSPPPSGRETQYF. The CDR3 bases are TGTGCCAGCAGTCCCCCTCCTAGCGGGAGAGAGACCCAGTACTTC.

This chain joins TRBV6-6 and TRBJ2-1, with 14 bases identical to TRBD2. The CDR3 runs 17 residues. Germline CDR1 is MNHNY and CDR2 is SVGAGI (reference sequence). Trimming at V came to 5 bases and at J to 6 bases, leaving 9 bases not matched to a gene. The CDR3: CASSPGTSGSWANEQFF. In nucleotides, the CDR3 is TGTGCCAGCAGTCCCGGGACTAGCGGGAGCTGGGCCAATGAGCAGTTCTTC.

The J gene is TRBJ2-7, the V gene TRBV27; TRBD2 aligns across 14 bases. CDR3 length: 15 residues. CDR1 is MNHEY, CDR2 SMNVEV, per germline (reference sequence). V shed 6 bases and J 7 bases; nucleotides not matched to a gene: 8. The chain's CDR3 is CASRGLAGALGEQYF. The CDR3 region has the DNA TGTGCCAGCAGGGGACTAGCGGGAGCGCTCGGAGAGCAGTACTTC.

This clone was seen a handful of times. The chain links TRBV7-9 to TRBJ2-7; tentative D call: TRBD1 (6 bases). The V end was cut by 0 bases, the J end by 1 base, with 19 bases between. Germline assignment: CDR1 SEHNR and CDR2 FQNEAQ (reference sequence). There are 18 residues in the CDR3. Here the CDR3 DNA reads TGTGCCAGCAGCTTAGCCCGTCGAGGCAGGGGAGATTCCTACGAGCAGTACTTC. It encodes CASSLARRGRGDSYEQYF.

The rearrangement uses TRBV7-9 and TRBJ2-7; D is uncertain. Germline lookup yields CDR1 SEHNR and CDR2 FQNEAQ (reference sequence). V lost 3 bases and J 4 bases, leaving 10 bases between the germline ends. The CDR3 is 13 residues long. Here the CDR3 reads CASSFYRNYEQYF. In DNA, the CDR3 is TGTGCCAGCAGCTTTTACAGAAATTACGAGCAGTACTTC.

The V call is TRBV2, the J call TRBJ2-5, with 7 bases identical to TRBD2. This CDR3 spans 13 amino acids. V lost 6 bases, J lost 5 bases, and 6 bases stayed unmatched. Germline-derived CDR1 and CDR2 are SNHLY and FYNNEI. CDR3 in amino acids: CASRTGGSETQYF. In nucleotides, the CDR3 is TGTGCCAGCAGGACGGGGGGTTCGGAGACCCAGTACTTC.

This clone was recorded a few times. The J gene is TRBJ2-7, the V gene TRBV2, with D maybe TRBD1 (5 bases). Germline assignment: CDR1 SNHLY and CDR2 FYNNEI. V was shortened by 7 bases and J by 1 base, with 8 bases between the two germline ends. This CDR3 has 12 residues. CDR3 region: CASMGQSYEQYF. The CDR3 bases are TGTGCCAGCATGGGGCAGTCCTACGAGCAGTACTTC.

This chain links TRBV27 with TRBJ2-2; no reliable D call. CDR1 is MNHEY, CDR2 SMNVEV, per germline (reference sequence). The V end lost 5 bases, the J end lost 12 bases, and 19 bases lay between the germline ends. This CDR3 contains 14 residues. CDR3 residues: CASSASLVASKLFF. CDR3 DNA sequence: TGTGCCAGCAGTGCAAGTCTCGTGGCCTCGAAGCTGTTTTTT.

The V call is TRBV7-9, the J call TRBJ2-1, with 7 bases that match TRBD2. The germline V gene encodes CDR1 SEHNR and CDR2 FQNEAQ (reference sequence). The CDR3 contains 15 residues. Trimming took 5 bases from V and 7 from J; bases not matched to a gene: 11. The CDR3 DNA reads TGTGCCAGCAGCCTAGGACAAGGGAGGGAGAATGAGCAGTTCTTC. It is translated as CASSLGQGRENEQFF.

This clone appeared a few times. V usage is TRBV5-1 and J usage is TRBJ2-7; TRBD2 aligns across 8 bases. Germline lookup yields CDR1 SGHRS and CDR2 YFSETQ. This CDR3 contains 12 residues. The V segment lost 4 bases and the J segment 8 bases; nucleotides outside the gene matches: 5. The CDR3 DNA sequence: TGCGCCAGCAGCGAAACGGGAGGGAAGCAGTACTTC. Translated: CASSETGGKQYF.